This T cell receptor (beta chain) appears in the sequencing data of a study of T cell responses to AZD1222 COVID-19 vaccine. TCRdb keeps only in-frame clones here, not all; method: immunoSEQ multiplex PCR. The sample records 70,000 to 80,000 clones, roughly 89% being singletons. J was trimmed by 6 bases and V by 3 bases; bases with no gene match: 6. CDR1 and CDR2 from the germline V gene are KGHSY and FQNENV. This CDR3 contains 15 residues. V gene TRBV16 combines with J gene TRBJ1-5, with TRBD1 identical over 9 bases. Sequenced material: peripheral blood, taken on day 0 of AZD1222 vaccination. This TCR was sampled from an adult in good health. Here the CDR3 reads CASSHGTGTAQPQHF. The DNA of the CDR3 is TGTGCCAGCAGCCACGGGACAGGGACGGCTCAGCCCCAGCATTTT.